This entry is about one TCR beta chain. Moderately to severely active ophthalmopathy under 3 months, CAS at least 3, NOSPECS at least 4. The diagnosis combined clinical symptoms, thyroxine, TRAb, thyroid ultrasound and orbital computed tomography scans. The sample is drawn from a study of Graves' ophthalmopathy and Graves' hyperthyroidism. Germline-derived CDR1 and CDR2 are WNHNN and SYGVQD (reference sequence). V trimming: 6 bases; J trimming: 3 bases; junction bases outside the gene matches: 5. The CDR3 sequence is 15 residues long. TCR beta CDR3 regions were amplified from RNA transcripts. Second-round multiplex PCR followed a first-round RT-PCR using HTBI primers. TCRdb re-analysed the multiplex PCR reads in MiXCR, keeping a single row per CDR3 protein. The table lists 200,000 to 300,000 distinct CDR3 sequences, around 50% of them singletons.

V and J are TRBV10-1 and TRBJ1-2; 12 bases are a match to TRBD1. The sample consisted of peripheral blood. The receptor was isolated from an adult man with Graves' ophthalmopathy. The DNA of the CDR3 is TGCGCCAGCAGCGGGACAGGGGGCGAAGACTATGGCTACACCTTC. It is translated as CASSGTGGEDYGYTF.